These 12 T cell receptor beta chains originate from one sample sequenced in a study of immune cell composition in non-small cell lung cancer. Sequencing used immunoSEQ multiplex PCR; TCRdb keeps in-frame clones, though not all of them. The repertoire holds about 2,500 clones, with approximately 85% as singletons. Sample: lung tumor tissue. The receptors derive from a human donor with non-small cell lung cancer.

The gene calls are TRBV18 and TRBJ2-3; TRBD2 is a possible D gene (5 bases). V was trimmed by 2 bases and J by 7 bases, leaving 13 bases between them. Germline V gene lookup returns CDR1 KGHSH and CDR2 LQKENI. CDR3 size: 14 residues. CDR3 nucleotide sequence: TGTGCCAGCTCACCAGTGGGAGCTCTAAATACGCAGTATTTT. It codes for CASSPVGALNTQYF. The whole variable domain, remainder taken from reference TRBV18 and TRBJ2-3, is NAGVMQNPRHLVRRRGQEARLRCSPMKGHSHVYWYRQLPEEGLKFMVYLQKENIIDESGMPKERFSAEFPKEGPSILRIQQVVRGDSAAYFCASSPVGALNTQYFGPGTRLTVL.

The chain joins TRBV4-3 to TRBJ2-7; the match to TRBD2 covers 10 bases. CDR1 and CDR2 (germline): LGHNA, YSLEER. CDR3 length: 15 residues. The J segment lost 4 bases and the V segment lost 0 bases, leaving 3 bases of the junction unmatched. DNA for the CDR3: TGCGCCAGCAGCCAAGATCCACTAGCGGGGTACGAGCAGTACTTC. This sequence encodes CASSQDPLAGYEQYF.

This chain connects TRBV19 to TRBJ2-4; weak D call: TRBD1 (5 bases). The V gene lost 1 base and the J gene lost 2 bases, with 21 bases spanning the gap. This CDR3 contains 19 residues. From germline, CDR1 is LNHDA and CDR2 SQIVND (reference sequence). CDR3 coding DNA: TGTGCCAGTAGTATAGGGGGCCTTCAAGCTGGGATAACCAAAAACATTCAGTACTTC. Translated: CASSIGGLQAGITKNIQYF.

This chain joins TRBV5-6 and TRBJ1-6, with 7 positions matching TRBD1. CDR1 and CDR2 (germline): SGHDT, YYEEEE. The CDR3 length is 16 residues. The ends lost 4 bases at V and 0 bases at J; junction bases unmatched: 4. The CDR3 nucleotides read TGTGCCAGCAGCACCTGGGACAGCTCCTATAATTCACCCCTCCACTTT. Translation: CASSTWDSSYNSPLHF.

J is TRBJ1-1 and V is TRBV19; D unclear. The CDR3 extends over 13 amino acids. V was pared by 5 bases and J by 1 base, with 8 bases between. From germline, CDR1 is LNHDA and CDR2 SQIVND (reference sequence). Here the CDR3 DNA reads TGTGCCAGTAGTCCCTCAGGGAACACTGAAGCTTTCTTT. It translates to CASSPSGNTEAFF.

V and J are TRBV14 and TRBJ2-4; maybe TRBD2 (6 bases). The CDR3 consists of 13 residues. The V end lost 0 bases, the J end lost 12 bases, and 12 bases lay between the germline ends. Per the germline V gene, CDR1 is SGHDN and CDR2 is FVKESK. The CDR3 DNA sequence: TGTGCCAGCAGCCAAGACGCGGGAACTTATCAGTACTTC. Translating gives CASSQDAGTYQYF.

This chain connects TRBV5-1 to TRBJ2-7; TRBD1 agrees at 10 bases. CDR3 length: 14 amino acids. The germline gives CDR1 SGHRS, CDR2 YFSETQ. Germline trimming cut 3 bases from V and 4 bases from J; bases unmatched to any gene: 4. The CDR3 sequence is CASSSGQGYYEQYF. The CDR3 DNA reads TGCGCCAGCAGCTCGGGACAGGGGTATTACGAGCAGTACTTC.

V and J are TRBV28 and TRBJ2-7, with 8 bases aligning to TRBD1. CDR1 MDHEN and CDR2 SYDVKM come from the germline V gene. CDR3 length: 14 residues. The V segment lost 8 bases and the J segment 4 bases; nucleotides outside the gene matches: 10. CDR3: CASGISGGQYEQYF. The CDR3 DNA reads TGTGCCAGCGGAATCTCAGGGGGCCAGTACGAGCAGTACTTC.

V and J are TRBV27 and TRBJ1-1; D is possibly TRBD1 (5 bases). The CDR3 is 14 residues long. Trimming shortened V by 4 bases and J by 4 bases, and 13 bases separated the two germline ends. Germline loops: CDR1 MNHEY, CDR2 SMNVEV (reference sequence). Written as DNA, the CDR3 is TGTGCCAGCAGTTGGGTATGGGGGGGCACTGAAGCTTTCTTT. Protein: CASSWVWGGTEAFF.

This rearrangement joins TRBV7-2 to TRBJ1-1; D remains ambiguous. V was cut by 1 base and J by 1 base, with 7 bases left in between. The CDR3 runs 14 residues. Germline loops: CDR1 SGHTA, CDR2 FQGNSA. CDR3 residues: CASSLGPGNTEAFF. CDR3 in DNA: TGTGCCAGCAGCTTAGGCCCCGGGAACACTGAAGCTTTCTTT.

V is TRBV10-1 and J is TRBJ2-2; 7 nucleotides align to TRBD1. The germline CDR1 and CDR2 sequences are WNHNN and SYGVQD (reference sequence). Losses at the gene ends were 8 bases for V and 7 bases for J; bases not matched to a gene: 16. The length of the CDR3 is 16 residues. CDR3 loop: CASPGTATKGIGELFF. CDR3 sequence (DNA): TGCGCCAGCCCTGGGACAGCGACCAAAGGGATCGGGGAGCTGTTTTTT.

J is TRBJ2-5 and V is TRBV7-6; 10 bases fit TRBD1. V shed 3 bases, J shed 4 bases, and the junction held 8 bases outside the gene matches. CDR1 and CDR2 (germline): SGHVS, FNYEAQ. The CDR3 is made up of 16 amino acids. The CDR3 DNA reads TGTGCCAGCAGCTTGGGGACAGGGGCTTTAGGAGAGACCCAGTACTTC. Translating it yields CASSLGTGALGETQYF.